The source of this T cell receptor (beta chain) is a study of PD-1 blockade in classical Hodgkin lymphoma (TCRdb year 2020). Some background on the complete study: Nivolumab dosing was 3 mg/kg intravenously every 2 weeks, continuing until either disease progression or unacceptable toxicity. To define a peripheral blood immune signature of response to PD-1 blockade in classical Hodgkin lymphoma, the study combined TCR beta sequencing with CyTOF.

Notes on this clone: Its antigen is unknown. Nothing much larger sits one base from this clone, and base qualities are not available.

The sample's time point, from its label and the paper: cycle 4 day 1 (C4D1), after more than 5 weeks of nivolumab. Every trial patient had relapsed after autologous stem cell transplantation, and cohorts A, B and C differed in prior brentuximab vedotin exposure. The trial cohort was composed of about 53 patients with relapsed/refractory classical Hodgkin lymphoma, for whom complete response, partial response or progressive disease was recorded as best overall response. In the multi-cohort phase II CheckMate 205 trial, trial patients received single-agent nivolumab. An independent review committee assessed best overall response by applying the 2007 International Working Group response criteria. Trial PBMCs were collected just before the start of nivolumab (C1D1) and during therapy at cycle 2 day 1 and cycle 4 day 1. After peripheral blood was drawn into 8 mL Vacutainer Cell Preparation Tubes, PBMCs were isolated by centrifugation and then cryopreserved.

The germline V gene supplies CDR1 SGHTA and CDR2 FQGNSA. From the cysteine up to the phenylalanine, the CDR3 has a length of 13 residues. Only CDR3 DNA is held: 39 bases, read in frame from base 1. Trimming takes 10 bases off V and 0 bases off J; junction bases not matched to a gene: 5. Genomic DNA was extracted with the Qiagen DNeasy kit from unsorted PBMCs and from negatively selected CD4+ and CD8+ fractions. TCR beta CDR3 regions were subjected to amplification by immunoSEQ multiplex PCR with primers that anneal to V and J segments. A synthetic immune receptor repertoire was used to minimize amplification bias, and any residual bias was removed computationally once sequencing was done. The authors' analysis ran thus. Repertoire diversity was quantified as the Shannon entropy index using custom Python scripts. The unsorted, CD4+ and CD8+ repertoires were each analyzed separately, with the exception of combined analyses, where CD4+ and CD8+ sequences were merged in silico. Clonal expansion was defined as a frequency increase of at least 2-fold after treatment compared with C1D1, and clones undetected at baseline were assigned a pseudocount of 0.5. Singleton clones were defined as clones with 0 or 1 copy at C1D1, and non-singleton clones were defined as clones with 2 or more copies. By matching protein sequences in sorted samples from the same patient, clones expanded in unsorted samples were annotated as CD4+, CD8+ or unknown. Wilcoxon tests on paired samples were used to test changes in diversity from C1D1 to C4D1. TCRdb re-hosts the immuneACCESS table, in-frame sequences only. Its copies lack some clones; in the studies checked, an unresolved V gene accounts for under half of them, and the cause for the rest is not known. For V, J and clone size, that table is used; D and trimming come from the DNA. In all, the sample holds over 50,000 clones, and about 89% of those were seen once. The ten largest clones capture approximately 6.8% of the sample.

General findings and caveats noted by the study authors: Baseline TCR diversity was reported to be lower in newly diagnosed patients than in healthy donors, and even lower in relapsed/refractory patients. By C4D1, a significant rise was seen in CD4+ TCR diversity but not in CD8+ TCR diversity (p=0.0027 vs p=0.16), and the rise was most apparent among complete responders (p=0.02). The study covered only a single clinical trial cohort, and the causes of the repertoire differences, possibly disease activity or prior therapy, were still not defined. Lower diversity was seen in patients whose nivolumab began less than 1 year after ASCT, and these patients were left out of later analyses so that immune reconstitution would not confound the results. Trial patients with a complete response had baseline diversity similar to that of newly diagnosed patients, while partial responders and progressors had significantly lower diversity.

In this chain, TRBV7-2 is recombined with TRBJ2-5; the central 7 bases match TRBD1. The starting material was peripheral blood mononuclear cells (PBMCs), obtained before the fourth cycle of nivolumab. The TCR comes from a human donor with classical Hodgkin lymphoma. The bases are TGTGCCATCCCGGGACAGTACCAAGAGACCCAGTACTTC. Translated, this gives CAIPGQYQETQYF. The full variable domain, with segments outside the CDR3 supplied by the reference TRBV7-2 and TRBJ2-5 proteins, appears as GAGVSQSPSNKVTEKGKDVELRCDPISGHTALYWYRQSLGQGLEFLIYFQGNSAPDKSGLPSDRFSAERTGGSVSTLTIQRTQQEDSAVYLCAIPGQYQETQYFGPGTRLLVL.